The 14 T cell receptor beta chains below were found in one sample sequenced in a study of T-cell memory formation after mild COVID-19. TCRdb used MiXCR to reprocess the 5' RACE reads, holding one entry per CDR3 protein. This table has 550,000 to 600,000 distinct CDR3 sequences, approximately 15% appearing once. The sample comprised PBMCs or a T cell subset sorted from them (not recorded which). These receptors all stem from an adult woman who had mild COVID-19 (a few samples of this study predate the infection). Cell type and time point are not known.

This clonotype showed up just a few times. This rearrangement joins TRBV4-3 to TRBJ2-1; D may be TRBD1 (7 bases). This CDR3 comprises 16 residues. V shed 2 bases and J shed 0 bases, with 11 bases lying between them. Germline CDR1 reads LGHNA; CDR2 reads YSLEER. CDR3 loop: CASSQWRDSSYNEQFF. CDR3 bases: TGCGCCAGCAGCCAATGGCGGGACAGCTCCTACAATGAGCAGTTCTTC.

This chain uses TRBV24-1 with TRBJ2-1; D is tentatively TRBD1 or TRBD2 (5 bases each). Per the germline V gene, CDR1 is KGHDR and CDR2 is SFDVKD. V gave up 3 bases and J gave up 5 bases, with 13 bases separating them. This CDR3 is 15 amino acids long. In nucleotides, the CDR3 is TGTGCCACCAGTGATCTCTTCGGGGCCGACAATGAGCAGTTCTTC. Translated: CATSDLFGADNEQFF.

The CDR3 sequence is CASSQDRVGGANVLTF. The CDR3 nucleotides are TGCGCCAGCAGCCAAGACAGGGTGGGTGGGGCCAACGTCCTGACTTTC. The chain recombines TRBV4-3 with TRBJ2-6; TRBD1 might be the D (5 bases). The germline gives CDR1 LGHNA, CDR2 YSLEER. The CDR3 is 16 amino acids. V gave up 0 bases and J gave up 3 bases, with 9 bases separating them.

This clonotype was counted only a few times. This chain uses TRBV7-8 with TRBJ2-2; D is possibly TRBD2 (6 bases). The CDR3 loop spans 16 amino acids. CDR1 is SGHVS and CDR2 is FQNEAQ in the germline V gene. V was clipped by 2 bases and J by 2 bases, with 12 bases between them. DNA of the CDR3: TGTGCCAGCAGCTTACGGTCACTAGCCAACACCGGGGAGCTGTTTTTT. This translates into CASSLRSLANTGELFF.

The CDR3 DNA is TGTGCCAGCAGTGAACAGAGGACAAGAAATCAGCCCCAGCATTTT. Translation: CASSEQRTRNQPQHF. This sequence joins TRBV2 and TRBJ1-5; maybe TRBD1 (5 bases). Trimming removed 2 bases from V and 4 bases from J, with 12 bases in between. Germline lookup yields CDR1 SNHLY and CDR2 FYNNEI. CDR3 length: 15 residues.

The gene calls are TRBV15 and TRBJ2-5; tentatively, D is TRBD1 (6 bases). CDR3 size: 17 residues. V shed 0 bases and J shed 5 bases, with 19 bases lying between them. Germline assignment: CDR1 LNHNV and CDR2 YYDKDF (reference sequence). The CDR3 nucleotides are TGTGCCACCAGCAGAGAAATTGGGGACAAGCCGGGGGAGACCCAGTACTTC. Encoded protein: CATSREIGDKPGETQYF.

The chain carries TRBV11-2 and TRBJ2-7; the D is unclear. The germline V and J ends were trimmed by 4 bases and 2 bases, with 12 bases remaining between them. CDR1 and CDR2 (germline): SGHAT, FQNNGV. The CDR3 has 14 residues. Written as DNA, the CDR3 is TGTGCCAGCAGCTCCTCACGCGGAGCCTACGAGCAGTACTTC. Its protein is CASSSSRGAYEQYF. The full variable domain, its missing parts supplied by reference TRBV11-2 and TRBJ2-7, is EAGVAQSPRYKIIEKRQSVAFWCNPISGHATLYWYQQILGQGPKLLIQFQNNGVVDDSQLPKDRFSAERLKGVDSTLKIQPAKLEDSAVYLCASSSSRGAYEQYFGPGTRLTVT.

This clonotype was seen at least ten times. At one end, the junction sequence differs from germline, possibly due to a read error. This sequence joins TRBV5-1 and TRBJ2-3, with 10 positions matching TRBD2. Germline V gene lookup returns CDR1 SGHRS and CDR2 YFSETQ. The CDR3 runs 14 residues. In DNA, the CDR3 is TGTGCCAGCAGCCCAGGACTAGCGGCAGATACGCAGTATTTT. Translating it yields CASSPGLAADTQYF.

This clonotype was detected a few times. In DNA form, the CDR3 reads TGTGCCAGCAGCCAAGATTACACTAGCGGGACCTCATTGCAGTATTTT. Translating it yields CASSQDYTSGTSLQYF. The chain uses TRBV3-1 and TRBJ2-3; 10 nucleotides match TRBD2. From germline, CDR1 is LGHDT and CDR2 YNNKEL (reference sequence). The trim removed 0 bases at V and 11 bases at J, leaving 11 bases unmatched. The CDR3 length is 16 residues.

The V and J genes are TRBV6-8 and TRBJ2-5, with 7 bases fitting TRBD2. Germline CDR1 reads MNHGY; CDR2 reads SAAAGT. CDR3 size: 15 residues. V lost 7 bases to trimming and J lost 1 base; unmatched junction nucleotides: 9. This chain's CDR3 is CASTRKGGGQETQYF. The CDR3 DNA sequence: TGTGCCAGCACCCGAAAGGGCGGGGGCCAAGAGACCCAGTACTTC.

The chain combines TRBV7-6 with TRBJ1-2; the D gene is possibly TRBD1 (5 bases). The CDR3 has 13 residues. The germline V gene encodes CDR1 SGHVS and CDR2 FNYEAQ. The ends were cut back, 3 bases at V and 8 bases at J, with 13 bases in the middle. The CDR3 DNA follows: TGTGCCAGCAGCTTCCGGGACGGGCGGGGCTACACCTTC. It translates to CASSFRDGRGYTF.

This chain links TRBV11-2 with TRBJ2-1; D is undetermined. Germline V gene lookup returns CDR1 SGHAT and CDR2 FQNNGV. The CDR3 sequence is 16 residues long. The V and J ends lost 5 bases and 0 bases respectively, with 14 bases between them. CDR3 sequence reads: CASSPSWGTSYNEQFF. In nucleotides, the CDR3 is TGTGCCAGCAGCCCTTCCTGGGGAACCTCCTACAATGAGCAGTTCTTC.

This clonotype was seen only a few times. V and J are TRBV7-6 and TRBJ2-4, with TRBD1 identical over 9 bases. The CDR3 consists of 16 residues. V lost 5 bases, J lost 8 bases, and 13 bases stayed unmatched. Germline V gives CDR1 SGHVS, CDR2 FNYEAQ. The CDR3 here is CASSPQDRGGLDIQYF. Here the CDR3 DNA reads TGTGCCAGCAGCCCACAGGACAGGGGTGGGTTGGACATTCAGTACTTC. The full variable domain, completed using reference TRBV7-6 and TRBJ2-4, is GAGVSQSPRYKVTKRGQDVALRCDPISGHVSLYWYRQALGQGPEFLTYFNYEAQQDKSGLPNDRFSAERPEGSISTLTIQRTEQRDSAMYRCASSPQDRGGLDIQYFGAGTRLSVL.

This chain links TRBV29-1 with TRBJ2-7, with 9 bases lining up with TRBD1. J lost 6 bases, V lost 8 bases, and 8 bases had no gene match. This CDR3 has 12 amino acids. Per germline, CDR1 SQVTM and CDR2 ANQGSEA. The CDR3 protein is CSPCRTGVEQYF. CDR3 DNA: TGCAGCCCCTGCAGGACAGGGGTCGAGCAGTACTTC.